The 17 T cell receptor beta chains below come from one sample, sequenced in a study of shared clonotypes between healthy human individuals. Repertoires were generated with immunoSEQ multiplex PCR, while TCRdb's copy carries only in-frame clones and drops some. The sample includes 1.6 million or so clones, approximately 98.5% of them seen just once. Material for sequencing was naive CD4+ T cells sorted from blood. Subset here: CD45RA+ positively selected. The source is a young man in good health.

This clone has a single count. This chain connects TRBV12-5 to TRBJ1-1; D is perhaps TRBD1 (5 bases). Germline CDR1 reads LGHNT; CDR2 reads FRNRAP. Trimming shortened V by 5 bases and J by 4 bases, and 17 bases separated the two germline ends. The CDR3 runs to 15 residues. The CDR3 sequence is CASGPRGALSTEAFF. For the CDR3, the DNA is TGTGCTAGTGGTCCAAGGGGAGCCTTGAGCACTGAAGCTTTCTTT. The full variable domain, in which reference TRBV12-5 and TRBJ1-1 provide the parts outside the CDR3, is DARVTQTPRHKVTEMGQEVTMRCQPILGHNTVFWYRQTMMQGLELLAYFRNRAPLDDSGMPKDRFSAEMPDATLATLKIQPSEPRDSAVYFCASGPRGALSTEAFFGQGTRLTVV.

The CDR3: CAISPDRNSGNTIYF. The CDR3 bases are TGTGCCATCAGTCCAGACAGAAACTCTGGAAACACCATATATTTT. The chain joins TRBV10-3 to TRBJ1-3; the D gene is possibly TRBD1 (5 bases). The CDR3 consists of 15 residues. CDR1 ENHRY and CDR2 SYGVKD come from the germline V gene. Deletions cut 5 bases from V and 0 bases from J, with 11 bases between.

This chain connects TRBV5-5 to TRBJ1-5; no firm D call. V lost 1 base and J lost 2, with 10 bases in between. The CDR3 covers 15 residues. Per the germline V gene, CDR1 is SGHKS and CDR2 is YYEKEE (reference sequence). CDR3 nucleotide sequence: TGTGCCAGCAGCTTGTCGGTGGTCGGCAATCAGCCCCAGCATTTT. Translation: CASSLSVVGNQPQHF.

About this clone: Additional DNA sequences in this sample encode the identical CDR3. This chain connects TRBV9 to TRBJ2-5; 10 bases are shared with TRBD1. Germline V gene data show CDR1 as SGDLS and CDR2 as YYNGEE. This CDR3 contains 15 residues. V dropped 3 bases and J dropped 1; count of bases not matched to a gene: 3. The CDR3 DNA follows: TGTGCCAGCAGCGCCGGGACAGGGGTCCAAGAGACCCAGTACTTC. Amino acids: CASSAGTGVQETQYF.

The chain links TRBV5-1 to TRBJ2-7, with TRBD1 as a possible D gene (6 bases). This CDR3 contains 13 residues. Trimming removed 5 bases at V and 3 bases at J, with 12 bases between. Germline V gene data show CDR1 as SGHRS and CDR2 as YFSETQ. CDR3 amino acids: CASSGAGDYEQYF. The CDR3, as DNA: TGCGCCAGCAGTGGCGCAGGGGACTACGAGCAGTACTTC. Full variable domain (outside the CDR3, taken from reference TRBV5-1 and TRBJ2-7): KAGVTQTPRYLIKTRGQQVTLSCSPISGHRSVSWYQQTPGQGLQFLFEYFSETQRNKGNFPGRFSGRQFSNSRSEMNVSTLELGDSALYLCASSGAGDYEQYFGPGTRLTVT.

This chain joins TRBV7-9 and TRBJ2-5, with D unclear. V lost 5 bases, J lost 1 base, and 20 bases lay in between. The CDR3 is 17 residues long. Per the germline V gene, CDR1 is SEHNR and CDR2 is FQNEAQ (reference sequence). The CDR3 DNA sequence: TGTGCCAGCAGCACAAGTCCGATCGGCCGGCGCCAAGAGACCCAGTACTTC. It yields the protein CASSTSPIGRRQETQYF.

CDR3 sequence: CASSLYREHNQPQHF. Written as DNA, the CDR3 is TGTGCCAGCAGTTTATACAGGGAACACAATCAGCCCCAGCATTTT. The chain links TRBV28 to TRBJ1-5, with a weak D call TRBD1 (6 bases). Trimming left V 1 base short and J 3 bases short, with 10 bases between. Germline CDR1 reads MDHEN; CDR2 reads SYDVKM. The length of the CDR3 is 15 residues. Together with reference TRBV28 and TRBJ1-5, the CDR3 gives the full variable domain: DVKVTQSSRYLVKRTGEKVFLECVQDMDHENMFWYRQDPGLGLRLIYFSYDVKMKEKGDIPEGYSVSREKKERFSLILESASTNQTSMYLCASSLYREHNQPQHFGDGTRLSIL.

J is TRBJ2-7 and V is TRBV27, with 15 bases that match TRBD2. Germline values: CDR1 MNHEY, CDR2 SMNVEV (reference sequence). V lost 5 bases and J lost 5; bases outside the gene matches: 4. CDR3 size: 15 residues. The CDR3 DNA is TGTGCCAGCAGTCGGCGGACTAGCGGGAGGGACGAGCAGTACTTC. The encoded protein is CASSRRTSGRDEQYF.

This sequence joins TRBV15 and TRBJ2-1; D call uncertain. The CDR3 covers 15 residues. CDR1 is LNHNV and CDR2 is YYDKDF in the germline V gene (reference sequence). The ends were cut back, 6 bases at V and 5 bases at J, with 17 bases in the middle. CDR3 DNA: TGTGCCACCAGAAGGTCTATAGGTTTCGACAATGAGCAGTTCTTC. Its translation: CATRRSIGFDNEQFF.

This clone occurred a few times. The chain uses TRBV29-1 and TRBJ2-7; D possibly matches TRBD1 or TRBD2 (6 bases each). V dropped 4 bases and J dropped 3 bases, with 22 bases sitting between them. Germline loops: CDR1 SQVTM, CDR2 ANQGSEA. CDR3 length: 16 residues. CDR3 sequence reads: CSVAGQTSTSRYEQYF. In DNA, the CDR3 is TGCAGCGTTGCGGGACAAACCTCTACTAGCCGCTACGAGCAGTACTTC.

This chain links TRBV28 with TRBJ2-7, with D maybe TRBD2 (6 bases). This CDR3 has 13 amino acids. V gave up 8 bases and J gave up 2 bases, with 13 bases separating them. Germline loops: CDR1 MDHEN, CDR2 SYDVKM. In DNA, the CDR3 is TGTGCCAGCGGTCCGGAGGGCCCCTACGAGCAGTACTTC. It is translated as CASGPEGPYEQYF.

The rearrangement joins TRBV5-1 to TRBJ1-3; D is ambiguous. The CDR3 covers 15 residues. The germline CDR1 and CDR2 sequences are SGHRS and YFSETQ. Trimming took 2 bases from V and 0 from J, leaving 9 bases between them. The CDR3 DNA reads TGCGCCAGCAGCTTAGGACGGACCTCTGGAAACACCATATATTTT. This encodes CASSLGRTSGNTIYF.

CDR3 protein: CASSGLAGERNNEQFF. CDR3 bases: TGTGCCAGCAGTGGGCTAGCGGGAGAGCGAAACAATGAGCAGTTCTTC. The rearrangement uses TRBV6-1 and TRBJ2-1; 10 bases agree with TRBD2. After removal of 4 bases from V and 5 bases from J, the junction contained 8 bases not matched to a gene. The CDR3 contains 16 residues. Germline CDR1 is MNHNS and CDR2 is SASEGT.

This chain connects TRBV11-2 to TRBJ2-2; 10 bases are a match to TRBD1. V shed 1 base, J shed 7 bases, and the junction held 6 bases outside the gene matches. The CDR3 contains 16 residues. Germline CDR1 SGHAT, CDR2 FQNNGV. The DNA of the CDR3 is TGTGCCAGCAGCTTAGGGGACAGGGGAAGAGACGGGGAGCTGTTTTTT. It codes for CASSLGDRGRDGELFF.

The chain employs TRBV9 and TRBJ2-1; D perhaps matches TRBD1 (6 bases). The V gene's germline CDR1 is SGDLS and CDR2 YYNGEE. CDR3 size: 14 residues. The V gene lost 0 bases and the J gene lost 15 bases, with 19 bases spanning the gap. The CDR3 reads CASSVVGEGGQAFF. CDR3 coding DNA: TGTGCCAGCAGCGTAGTGGGGGAAGGGGGTCAGGCGTTCTTC.

This clone occurred once. The chain has TRBV6-1 and TRBJ1-5, with a possible D match to TRBD1 (5 bases). Trimming removed 1 base at V and 2 bases at J, with 24 bases between. Germline loops: CDR1 MNHNS, CDR2 SASEGT. This CDR3 has 20 residues. The CDR3 sequence: CASSEVLQIVVRDGNQPQHF. In DNA form, the CDR3 reads TGTGCCAGCAGTGAAGTGCTCCAAATAGTTGTCAGGGATGGCAATCAGCCCCAGCATTTT.

The genes are TRBV28 and TRBJ2-7; TRBD1 matches 8 bases. The CDR3 loop spans 14 amino acids. Looked up from germline, CDR1 is MDHEN and CDR2 is SYDVKM. With 5 bases clipped from V and 4 bases from J, the junction kept 7 bases outside the gene matches. CDR3: CASSALQGAYEQYF. CDR3 DNA: TGTGCCAGCAGTGCACTTCAGGGGGCATACGAGCAGTACTTC.